This is a list of T cell receptor beta chains from one sample in a study of blood T cell repertoires in COVID-19. Generated by immunoSEQ multiplex PCR, the TCRdb table keeps only in-frame clones and is missing some. The table has 160,000 or so clones, around 87% seen once. Material: peripheral blood. The receptors derive from a woman aged 70 to 79 with COVID-19, enrolled during active disease. CDR3s include the opening cysteine and the closing phenylalanine or tryptophan. The order of the fields is D gene, clone size, V gene, J gene, CDR3 DNA, CDR3 protein. D genes are given only for firm matches. Not every row has a clone size; where given, it reads once, few, many or a size class.

TRBD1	.	TRBV19	TRBJ1-5	TGTGCCACTGACCCTCGACAGGGGGGAGTCAATCAGCCCCAGCATTTT	CATDPRQGGVNQPQHF
TRBD2	.	TRBV18	TRBJ2-7	TGTGCCAGCTCACCAGTGGGGGAGGGAGGCTACGAGCAGTACTTC	CASSPVGEGGYEQYF
.	.	TRBV30	TRBJ1-2	TGTGCCTGGAGTGTACCACAGTCCTATGGCTACACCTTC	CAWSVPQSYGYTF
.	.	TRBV5-4	TRBJ1-1	TGTGCCAGCAGCTTGATGAGGGTGGGCACTGAAGCTTTCTTT	CASSLMRVGTEAFF
TRBD2	.	TRBV5-4	TRBJ2-1	TGTGCCAGCAGCTTGGGGCCGGGGGGCTCCTACAATGAGCAGTTCTTC	CASSLGPGGSYNEQFF
TRBD2	few	TRBV14	TRBJ2-3	TGTGCCAGCAGCCCTCTAGCGGGGGGATTGCATACGCAGTATTTT	CASSPLAGGLHTQYF
.	.	TRBV3-1/TRBV3-2	TRBJ1-6	TGTGCCAGCAGAGACATCCTGGGCTCACCCCTCCACTTT	CASRDILGSPLHF
TRBD1	.	TRBV18	TRBJ2-5	TGTGCCAGCTCACCATTGGACAGGGGCTTGTCGGAGACCCAGTACTTC	CASSPLDRGLSETQYF
.	.	TRBV21-1	TRBJ1-2	TGTGCCAGCAGCAAAGGGTGGAGAGACGGAAGATGTCTGCGTAACTATGGCTACACCTTC	CASSKGWRDGRCLRNYGYTF
.	.	TRBV30	TRBJ1-5	TGTGCCTGGAGCCTTGACATAGAGCCCCAGCATTTT	CAWSLDIEPQHF
TRBD1	.	TRBV4-1	TRBJ2-2	TGCGCCAGCAGCCAAGCAGGGGGCAGCACCGGGGAGCTGTTTTTT	CASSQAGGSTGELFF
.	.	TRBV28	TRBJ1-5	TGTGCCAGCAGTTTAAAGAGTCGGGCAGGGTTCCTTTATAGCAATCAGCCCCAGCATTTT	CASSLKSRAGFLYSNQPQHF
TRBD1	.	TRBV6-5	TRBJ2-7	TGTGCCAGCAGTTTTCGGACAGGGAGCTCCTACGAGCAGTACTTC	CASSFRTGSSYEQYF
.	.	TRBV28	TRBJ1-1	TGTGCCAGCACCATTTTGGGGACAAAGACCACTGAAGCTTTCTTT	CASTILGTKTTEAFF
.	.	TRBV5-1	TRBJ1-3	TGCGCCAGCAGCCCCGAAGGTCAGGGGCACGGAAACACCATATATTTT	CASSPEGQGHGNTIYF
TRBD2	.	TRBV5-4	TRBJ2-7	TGTGCCAGCAGCTTTGGACTAGCGCGGACCGAGCAGTACTTC	CASSFGLARTEQYF
TRBD1	.	TRBV6-1	TRBJ2-3	TGTGCCAGCAGTGACCCTAGGACAGGGGGCTTGACAGATACGCAGTATTTT	CASSDPRTGGLTDTQYF
.	once	TRBV5-1	TRBJ2-5	TGCGCCAGCAGCTTGGGGGCGGAGGGGCGAGAGACCCAGTACTTC	CASSLGAEGRETQYF
TRBD1	.	TRBV5-6	TRBJ1-4	TGTGCCAGCAGCTTGGCCAGGGCAGGGGGCGATGAAAAACTGTTTTTT	CASSLARAGGDEKLFF
TRBD1	.	TRBV11-2	TRBJ1-1	TGTGCCAGCAGCCCCTCACAGGGGGCCACTGAAGCTTTCTTT	CASSPSQGATEAFF
TRBD2	.	TRBV28	TRBJ2-1	TGTGCCAGCGGTAGCGGGCGTTACAATGAGCAGTTCTTC	CASGSGRYNEQFF
.	.	TRBV11-2	TRBJ1-3	TGTGCCAGCAGCTCCGGGACACAATCGGCTGGAAACACCATATATTTT	CASSSGTQSAGNTIYF
TRBD1	.	TRBV5-1	TRBJ2-3	TGCGCCAGCAGCTTGGAGGGGACAGGGGTCACAGATACGCAGTATTTT	CASSLEGTGVTDTQYF
.	.	TRBV24-1	TRBJ2-3	TGTGCCACCAGTGATTTCCCAGGGGTGGCAGATACGCAGTATTTT	CATSDFPGVADTQYF
.	.	TRBV5-6	TRBJ1-5	TGTGCCAGCAGCCCAGCCACGGGTCAGCCCCAGCATTTT	CASSPATGQPQHF
TRBD2	.	TRBV19	TRBJ2-1	TGTGCCAGTAGTTCAGGGGCTAGCGGGGAGGATGAGCAGTTCTTC	CASSSGASGEDEQFF
TRBD1	.	TRBV28	TRBJ1-5	TGTGCCAGCAGTTTACTGGGGACAGGGGATCAGCCCCAGCATTTT	CASSLLGTGDQPQHF
.	.	TRBV18	TRBJ1-1	TGTGCCAGCTCGCCAATCACAGGGAACACTGAAGCTTTCTTT	CASSPITGNTEAFF
.	.	TRBV11-2	TRBJ2-7	TGTGCCAGCAGCTTACAGGGTTACGAGCAGTACTTC	CASSLQGYEQYF
TRBD1	.	TRBV23-1	TRBJ2-4	TGCGCCAGCAGTCGGATTCTAGGGACAGTTATAGCCAAAAACATTCAGTACTTC	CASSRILGTVIAKNIQYF
.	.	TRBV5-1	TRBJ1-6	TGCGCCAGCAGCTTGTCTAGGGGTGGTAATTCACCCCTCCACTTT	CASSLSRGGNSPLHF
.	few	TRBV2	TRBJ1-5	TGTGCCAGCAGTGGAGGGAGTTATAGCAATCAGCCCCAGCATTTT	CASSGGSYSNQPQHF
TRBD2	.	TRBV30	TRBJ2-3	TGTGCCTGGAGTGTTGTGGGGGGGGGCACAGATACGCAGTATTTT	CAWSVVGGGTDTQYF
TRBD2	.	TRBV27	TRBJ2-1	TGTGCCAGCAGTTTAACTAGCGGGGGGATCAATGAGCAGTTCTTC	CASSLTSGGINEQFF
TRBD1	once	TRBV3-1/TRBV3-2	TRBJ1-4	TGTGCCAGCAGCCTCGGGACAGGGGGAAATGAAAAACTGTTTTTT	CASSLGTGGNEKLFF
TRBD1	.	TRBV19	TRBJ2-5	TGTGCCAGTAAACCGGGACAGGGATACCAAGAGACCCAGTACTTC	CASKPGQGYQETQYF
.	.	TRBV7-9	TRBJ1-1	TGTGCCAGCAGATCCGACAGGAACACTGAAGCTTTCTTT	CASRSDRNTEAFF
.	.	TRBV5-6	TRBJ1-3	TGTGCCAGCAGCTTGGGCGGGGGAAACACCATATATTTT	CASSLGGGNTIYF
.	.	TRBV9	TRBJ2-1	TGTGCCAGCAGCGTAGCCGGGGGGCTGAGGTACAATGAGCAGTTCTTC	CASSVAGGLRYNEQFF
TRBD1	.	TRBV7-8	TRBJ1-1	TGTGCCAGCAGCGCGGGACAGGGGATGGCTGAAGCTTTCTTT	CASSAGQGMAEAFF